A single sample gave rise to the 17 T cell receptor beta chains below, sequenced in a study of T cell responses to AZD1222 COVID-19 vaccine. Assay: immunoSEQ multiplex PCR; the TCRdb copy retains only in-frame clones and omits some. The sample includes about 140,000 clones, around 87% of them seen just once. Sequenced material: peripheral blood, taken on day 0 of AZD1222 vaccination. The receptors here all came from an adult in good health.

The chain employs TRBV21-1 and TRBJ1-5. TRBV21-1 is recorded as a pseudogene. The CDR3 extends over 12 amino acids. The CDR3 loop reads CASSKDAQPQHF. The CDR3 DNA follows: TGTGCCAGCAGCAAAGACGCCCAGCCCCAGCATTTT.

The chain carries TRBV27 and TRBJ1-1; 12 bases are a match to TRBD1. CDR3 length equals 18 residues. Germline-derived CDR1 and CDR2 are MNHEY and SMNVEV (reference sequence). The V and J ends lost 4 bases and 3 bases, in that order; junction bases with no gene match: 12. The CDR3 region has the DNA TGTGCCAGCAGTTCACGGGACAGGGGGCGGCCCTGGCACACTGAAGCTTTCTTT. Translated, it gives CASSSRDRGRPWHTEAFF.

The chain has TRBV24-1 and TRBJ2-3; D may be TRBD1 (5 bases). Germline loops: CDR1 KGHDR, CDR2 SFDVKD. The CDR3 length is 15 residues. V was shortened by 3 bases and J by 2 bases, with 11 bases between the two germline ends. This CDR3 is CATSDVGAPTDTQYF. The CDR3 DNA follows: TGTGCCACCAGTGATGTAGGGGCACCCACAGATACGCAGTATTTT.

The chain recombines TRBV19 with TRBJ2-1; 9 bases align to TRBD2. This CDR3 is built from 16 residues. The V gene's germline CDR1 is LNHDA and CDR2 SQIVND (reference sequence). The V gene end was trimmed by 5 bases and the J gene end by 5 bases; junction bases not matched to a gene: 10. The CDR3 bases are TGTGCCAGTAGTCCGTTCGCGGGAGGGTTACACAATGAGCAGTTCTTC. Translating gives CASSPFAGGLHNEQFF.

The J gene is TRBJ1-3, the V gene TRBV29-1, with D uncertain. Trimming stripped 5 bases from V and 0 bases from J, with 11 bases between. The CDR3 is made up of 14 amino acids. CDR1 is SQVTM and CDR2 is ANQGSEA in the germline V gene. The CDR3 DNA follows: TGCAGCGTTCAGAGCTCCCTCTCTGGAAACACCATATATTTT. Protein sequence: CSVQSSLSGNTIYF.

The chain recombines TRBV19 with TRBJ1-6; no clear D gene. Germline loops: CDR1 LNHDA, CDR2 SQIVND (reference sequence). Trimming took 4 bases from V and 8 from J, leaving 6 bases between them. This CDR3 region has 12 residues. This chain's CDR3 is CASSTRDSPLHF. The CDR3 bases are TGTGCCAGTAGTACACGGGATTCACCCCTCCACTTT.

Concerning this clone: Other nucleotide sequences from this sample produce the same CDR3. The V gene is TRBV30, the J gene TRBJ2-3; D gene unclear. The germline gives CDR1 GTSNPN, CDR2 SVGIG (reference sequence). V was pared by 4 bases and J by 3 bases, with 8 bases between. The CDR3 length is 12 residues. The CDR3 region is CAWTRGTDTQYF. CDR3 nucleotides: TGTGCCTGGACCCGAGGAACAGATACGCAGTATTTT. Supplemented by reference TRBV30 and TRBJ2-3, the full variable domain reads SQTIHQWPATLVQPVGSPLSLECTVEGTSNPNLYWYRQAAGRGLQLLFYSVGIGQISSEVPQNLSASRPQDRQFILSSKKLLLSDSGFYLCAWTRGTDTQYFGPGTRLTVL.

This rearrangement joins TRBV2 to TRBJ2-5, with D uncertain. The CDR3 is 11 residues long. V lost 3 bases and J lost 5, with 4 bases in between. The germline CDR1 and CDR2 sequences are SNHLY and FYNNEI. The CDR3, as DNA: TGTGCCAGCAGTGAGGTGGAGACCCAGTACTTC. Translating gives CASSEVETQYF.

The CDR3 coding sequence is TGTGCCAGCAGCTTCCAAGGGGGCCCGAATCAGCCCCAGCATTTT. Amino acids: CASSFQGGPNQPQHF. The chain links TRBV5-5 to TRBJ1-5, with 7 positions matching TRBD1. The germline CDR1 and CDR2 sequences are SGHKS and YYEKEE (reference sequence). The CDR3 is 15 amino acids. Germline trimming cut 2 bases from V and 4 bases from J; bases unmatched to any gene: 6.

This chain connects TRBV9 to TRBJ1-2, with 10 bases that match TRBD1. Germline-derived CDR1 and CDR2 are SGDLS and YYNGEE. The CDR3 runs to 16 residues. The V segment lost 4 bases and the J segment 4 bases; nucleotides outside the gene matches: 10. For the CDR3, the DNA is TGTGCCAGCAGCACCTCGGCTGGGACAGGGGTCTATGGCTACACCTTC. It yields the protein CASSTSAGTGVYGYTF.

This clone was seen only once. The rearrangement links TRBV6-5 to TRBJ1-1; no clear D gene. The germline CDR1 and CDR2 sequences are MNHEY and SVGAGI. CDR3 length: 12 residues. Trimming pared 8 bases from V and 1 base from J, leaving 8 bases between. CDR3 sequence reads: CASGKWNTEAFF. The CDR3 nucleotides read TGTGCCAGCGGGAAGTGGAACACTGAAGCTTTCTTT.

V gene TRBV5-1 combines with J gene TRBJ2-3, with D uncertain. The CDR3 spans 15 residues. Germline values: CDR1 SGHRS, CDR2 YFSETQ. V gave up 5 bases and J gave up 0 bases, with 13 bases separating them. In nucleotides, the CDR3 is TGCGCCAGCAGTATCCAGATAGCTAGCACAGATACGCAGTATTTT. Protein: CASSIQIASTDTQYF.

The CDR3 DNA is TGTGCCAGCAGTTACGGCGGGGGTCTGGGAAACATTCAGTACTTC. This gives the protein CASSYGGGLGNIQYF. J is TRBJ2-4 and V is TRBV6-5, with 7 bases fitting TRBD2. Trimming cost V 2 bases and J 6 bases; bases outside gene matches: 7. Germline V gene data show CDR1 as MNHEY and CDR2 as SVGAGI. The CDR3 runs 15 residues.

The J gene is TRBJ1-4, the V gene TRBV6-5; TRBD1 aligns across 8 bases. The ends lost 8 bases at V and 7 bases at J; junction bases unmatched: 9. The germline gives CDR1 MNHEY, CDR2 SVGAGI. CDR3 length: 14 amino acids. This CDR3 is CASAQTGGTEKLFF. For the CDR3, the DNA is TGTGCCAGCGCCCAAACAGGGGGGACTGAAAAACTGTTTTTT.

This chain connects TRBV6-2 or TRBV6-3 to TRBJ1-2; D remains unclear. The V gene lost 0 bases and the J gene lost 8 bases, with 13 bases spanning the gap. Germline V gene sequence: CDR1 MNHEY, CDR2 SVGEGT. This CDR3 is 14 amino acids long. CDR3 bases: TGTGCCAGCAGTTACTCGGGGAGTAGGTCCGGCTACACCTTC. This encodes CASSYSGSRSGYTF.

CDR3 region: CASSLAMTGELFF. The DNA of the CDR3 is TGCGCCAGCAGCTTGGCGATGACCGGGGAGCTGTTTTTT. This chain connects TRBV5-1 to TRBJ2-2, with no clear D. Germline V gives CDR1 SGHRS, CDR2 YFSETQ. The CDR3 loop spans 13 amino acids. Trimming shortened V by 0 bases and J by 5 bases, and 5 bases separated the two germline ends.

CDR3 coding DNA: TGCGCCAGCAGTCAAAGGGTCTGGGGTAGAAATCAGCCCCAGCATTTT. Amino acid sequence: CASSQRVWGRNQPQHF. The V and J genes are TRBV23-1 and TRBJ1-5, with unresolved D. Being an ORF, TRBV23-1 has a function that is uncertain. V was trimmed by 2 bases and J by 4 bases, leaving 15 bases between them. The CDR3 has 16 amino acids.